One and the same sample provided the 9 T cell receptor beta chains below, sequenced in a study of molecular identifiers for immune sequencing clone quantification. Each CDR3 protein gets one entry after TCRdb re-called the PCR reads with MiXCR. The sample lists about 320,000 distinct CDR3 sequences; 24% were seen once. Material: naive CD8+ T cells from blood, with Jurkat cell RNA spiked in. Specified subset: FACS-sorted CD8+CD4-CCR7+CD45RA+ naive T cells. These receptors came from a human donor in good health. Some libraries in this study had Jurkat cell RNA spiked in.

As regards this clonotype: The junction shows a germline mismatch at one end, possibly a read error. This rearrangement joins TRBV28 to TRBJ1-6, with TRBD1 as a possible D gene (5 bases). CDR3 length: 16 residues. Germline loops: CDR1 MDHEN, CDR2 SYDVKM. The CDR3 here is CASRSRASSYNSPLLF. CDR3 sequence (DNA): TGTGCCAGCAGATCCAGGGCCAGCTCCTATAATTCACCCCTCCTCTTT.

This clonotype was picked up many times. The chain recombines TRBV6-5 with TRBJ1-6; D not resolved. This CDR3 region has 13 residues. Germline CDR1 MNHEY, CDR2 SVGAGI. Between the trimmed V and J ends, which lost 6 bases and 0 bases, there was a span of 3 bases. The CDR3 nucleotides read TGTGCCAGCAGAGACTCCTATAATTCACCCCTCCACTTT. The encoded protein is CASRDSYNSPLHF.

At least ten counts were recorded for this clonotype. This rearrangement joins TRBV27 to TRBJ2-7, with D possibly being TRBD1 or TRBD2 (5 bases each). This CDR3 spans 15 amino acids. Germline V gene data show CDR1 as MNHEY and CDR2 as SMNVEV (reference sequence). The V end lost 2 bases, the J end lost 3 bases, and 14 bases lay between the germline ends. This chain's CDR3 is CASSLEGTPYYEQYF. Here the CDR3 DNA reads TGTGCCAGCAGTTTAGAGGGGACCCCTTACTACGAGCAGTACTTC.

The chain couples TRBV7-9 to TRBJ2-3, with TRBD2 matching 7 bases. CDR3 length: 16 residues. V was clipped by 2 bases and J by 8 bases; unmatched bases: 13. Germline-derived CDR1 and CDR2 are SEHNR and FQNEAQ (reference sequence). Here the CDR3 reads CASSLPGRGGMGTQYF. The DNA of the CDR3 is TGTGCCAGCAGCTTACCGGGACGCGGGGGTATGGGTACGCAGTATTTT.

This clonotype has just a few counts. The chain carries TRBV27 and TRBJ2-3, with D unclear. The CDR3 consists of 12 residues. The V end lost 6 bases, the J end lost 8 bases, and 12 bases lay between the germline ends. Germline loops: CDR1 MNHEY, CDR2 SMNVEV (reference sequence). As DNA, the CDR3 is TGTGCCAGCAGACAGCCACCCTTTACGCAGTATTTT. This sequence encodes CASRQPPFTQYF.

V and J are TRBV18 and TRBJ1-2; no firm D call. Trimming took off 5 bases at V and 1 base at J, with 8 bases between the two ends. The CDR3 loop spans 13 amino acids. Looked up from germline, CDR1 is KGHSH and CDR2 is LQKENI. In DNA, the CDR3 is TGTGCCAGCTCAGGCGATTATAACTATGGCTACACCTTC. Residues: CASSGDYNYGYTF.

In this sample, this clonotype turned up many times. The chain is built from TRBV28 and TRBJ1-1; D is unclear. The V and J ends lost 6 bases and 1 base respectively, with 15 bases between them. Germline loops: CDR1 MDHEN, CDR2 SYDVKM. This CDR3 contains 15 residues. CDR3 in amino acids: CASRSAPWPNTEAFF. The DNA for the CDR3 is TGTGCCAGCAGGTCGGCTCCTTGGCCGAACACTGAAGCTTTCTTT.

The chain joins TRBV12-3 or TRBV12-4 to TRBJ2-3; 7 bases match TRBD2. The CDR3 is 15 amino acids. V shed 6 bases, J shed 5 bases, and the junction held 11 bases outside the gene matches. As DNA, the CDR3 is TGTGCCAGCAGCACCAAGCGGGACCCACGAGATACGCAGTATTTT. It codes for CASSTKRDPRDTQYF.

The chain is built from TRBV5-4 and TRBJ2-7; 8 nucleotides match TRBD1. The V gene end was trimmed by 9 bases and the J gene end by 1 base; junction bases not matched to a gene: 12. Looked up from germline, CDR1 is SGHNT and CDR2 is YYREEE (reference sequence). CDR3 length equals 15 residues. CDR3: CANSFAGGASYEQYF. The DNA of the CDR3 is TGTGCCAACAGTTTCGCAGGGGGCGCTTCCTACGAGCAGTACTTC.